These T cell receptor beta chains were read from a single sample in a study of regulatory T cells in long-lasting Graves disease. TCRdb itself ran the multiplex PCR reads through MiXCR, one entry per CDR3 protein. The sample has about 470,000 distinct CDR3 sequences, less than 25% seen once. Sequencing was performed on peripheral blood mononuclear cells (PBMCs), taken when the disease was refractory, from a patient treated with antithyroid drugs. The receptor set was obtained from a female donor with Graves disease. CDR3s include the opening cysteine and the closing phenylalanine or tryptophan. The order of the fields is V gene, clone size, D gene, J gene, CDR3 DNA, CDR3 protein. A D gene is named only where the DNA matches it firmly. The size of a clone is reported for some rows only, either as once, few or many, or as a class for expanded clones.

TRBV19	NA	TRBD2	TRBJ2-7	TGTGCCAGCAGCGACGTCCTTCGAGGGACTATCGGGATCTACGAGCAGTACTTC	CASSDVLRGTIGIYEQYF
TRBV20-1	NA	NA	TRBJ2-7	TGCAGTGCTACTAAACCCCACCCACTGGCAAACGAGCAGTACTTC	CSATKPHPLANEQYF
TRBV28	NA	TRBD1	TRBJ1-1	TGTGCCAGCAGCGTGGAAGGGACAGGGGGCGCCGGCACTGAAGCTTTCTTT	CASSVEGTGGAGTEAFF
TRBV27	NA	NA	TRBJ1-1	TGTGCCAGCAGTCCCCCAGGGGTTGGGATCACTGAAGCTTTCTTT	CASSPPGVGITEAFF
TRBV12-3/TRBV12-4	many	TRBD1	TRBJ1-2	TGTGCCAGCGTATTGGACGGGACAGTTCCCTATGGCTACACCTTC	CASVLDGTVPYGYTF
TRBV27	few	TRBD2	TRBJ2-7	TGTGCCAGCAGCCCCCGGGGGGGTGGCGAGCAGTACTTC	CASSPRGGGEQYF
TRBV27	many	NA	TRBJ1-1	TGTGCCAGCAGTTTTCAGGGGCGGGGTACTGAAGCTTTCTTT	CASSFQGRGTEAFF
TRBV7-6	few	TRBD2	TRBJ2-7	TGTGCCAGCAGCTCCGAACTAGCGGGAGTCCCCTACGAGCAGTACTTC	CASSSELAGVPYEQYF
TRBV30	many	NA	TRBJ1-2	TGTGCCTGGAGTGTAAGGCCTTCGGCCTATGGCTACACCTTC	CAWSVRPSAYGYTF
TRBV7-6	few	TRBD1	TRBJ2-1	TGTGCCAGCAGCTTAGCGGCCCAGGGGGACAATGAGCAGTTCTTC	CASSLAAQGDNEQFF
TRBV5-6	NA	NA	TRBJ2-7	TGTGCCAGCAGCTCCAGGGGAGAGCTACGATGGCAGTACTTC	CASSSRGELRWQYF
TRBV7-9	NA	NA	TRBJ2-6	TGTGCCAGCAACCAACCGGCAGGGCCCGGGGCCAACGTCCTGACTTTC	CASNQPAGPGANVLTF
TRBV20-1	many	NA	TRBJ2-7	TGCAGTGCCCCCCTTGGGGGCGTCCCCGACGAGCAGTACTTC	CSAPLGGVPDEQYF
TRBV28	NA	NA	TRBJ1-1	TGTGCCAGCAGTCCATCAGGGCCCACTGAAGCTTTCTTT	CASSPSGPTEAFF
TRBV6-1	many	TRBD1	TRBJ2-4	TGTGCCAGCAGTGAAAGGACAGGGAAAAACATTCAGTACTTC	CASSERTGKNIQYF
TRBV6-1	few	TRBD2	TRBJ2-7	TGTGCCAGCAGCCAACAATCCGGGACTAGCCTAGCCTACGAGCAGTACTTC	CASSQQSGTSLAYEQYF
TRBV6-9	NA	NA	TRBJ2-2	TGTGCCAGCAGTTACTCCAGGGCCCCTTCGGGCGGGGAGCTGTTTTTT	CASSYSRAPSGGELFF
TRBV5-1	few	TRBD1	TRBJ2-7	TGCGCCAGCAGAAAGGTACAGGGGGTCTACGAGCAGTACTTC	CASRKVQGVYEQYF
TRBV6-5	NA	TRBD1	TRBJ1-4	TGTGCCAGCAGTTACTCCGGGACAGGGGGCGCAGGGACTAATGAAAAACTGTTTTTT	CASSYSGTGGAGTNEKLFF
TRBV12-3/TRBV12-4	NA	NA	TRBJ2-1	TGTGCCAGCAGAACGACCGGGACACCCTATAATGAGCAGTTCTTC	CASRTTGTPYNEQFF
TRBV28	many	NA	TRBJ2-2	TGTGCCAGCAGTCCAAAAACCGGGGAGCTGTTTTTT	CASSPKTGELFF
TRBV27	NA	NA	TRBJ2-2	TGTGCCAGCAGTTACGGGGGCCCGGGCCATAACACCGGGGAGCTGTTTTTT	CASSYGGPGHNTGELFF
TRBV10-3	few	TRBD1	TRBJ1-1	TGTGCCATCAGTGAGTCTTTGGGTAGGGACAGGGGTATACTGAACACTGAAGCTTTCTTT	CAISESLGRDRGILNTEAFF
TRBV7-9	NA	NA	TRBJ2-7	TGTGCCAGCAGCTCAAGACAGGTCCCGCGCACCGCACACTACGAGCAGTACTTC	CASSSRQVPRTAHYEQYF
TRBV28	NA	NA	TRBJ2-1	TGTGCCAGCAGTCCGGTAGTCCTTGACCCCTACAATGAGCAGTTCTTC	CASSPVVLDPYNEQFF
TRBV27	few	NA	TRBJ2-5	TGTGCCAGCAGTTTAAATGCGATCGTGGGCCAAGAGACCCAGTACTTC	CASSLNAIVGQETQYF
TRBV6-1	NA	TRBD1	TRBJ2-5	TGTGCCAGCAGTCACCAGACAGGGGGCGAGACCCAGTACTTC	CASSHQTGGETQYF
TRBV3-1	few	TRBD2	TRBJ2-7	TGTGCCAGCAGCCAGGGGACTAGCGGGAGCACCCAGCAGTACTTC	CASSQGTSGSTQQYF
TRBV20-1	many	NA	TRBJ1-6	TGCAGTGCTAGAGTAACAGGGCCTGATAATTCACCCCTCCACTTT	CSARVTGPDNSPLHF
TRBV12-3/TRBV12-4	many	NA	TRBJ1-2	TGTGCCAGCAGTCCCATCGGAGATAACTATGGCTACACCTTC	CASSPIGDNYGYTF
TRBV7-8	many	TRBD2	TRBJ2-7	TGTGCCAGCAGCCCGACTAGCGGGAGTCTCTACGAGCAGTACTTC	CASSPTSGSLYEQYF
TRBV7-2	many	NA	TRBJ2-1	TGTGCCAGCAGCTTATTGTTAGCGCACTACAATGAGCAGTTCTTC	CASSLLLAHYNEQFF
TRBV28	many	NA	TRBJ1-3	TGTGCCAGCAGCCTTCAGCGGGGGCCGGACACCATATATTTT	CASSLQRGPDTIYF
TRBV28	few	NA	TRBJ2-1	TGTGCCAGCAGTTCTCTCGGAGGGGGGGCCACATGGAATTCCTACAATGAGCAGTTCTTC	CASSSLGGGATWNSYNEQFF
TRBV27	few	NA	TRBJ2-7	TGTGCCAGCAGTTTATTTGCTACCTACGAGCAGTACTTC	CASSLFATYEQYF
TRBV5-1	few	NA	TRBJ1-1	TGCGCCAGCAGACCTACAGGGAGGCGAACTGAAGCTTTCTTT	CASRPTGRRTEAFF
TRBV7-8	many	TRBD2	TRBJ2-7	TGTGCCAGCAGCTTAAAGACCGGGACTAACTCCTACGAGCAGTACTTC	CASSLKTGTNSYEQYF
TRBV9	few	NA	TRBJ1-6	TGTGCCAGCAGCGTACTCCCAGATGGTTCACCCCTCCACTTT	CASSVLPDGSPLHF
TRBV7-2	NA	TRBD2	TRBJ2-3	TGTGCCAGCAGCTTAGATCCCTGGGAAGCGGGAGACGCAGATACGCAGTATTTT	CASSLDPWEAGDADTQYF
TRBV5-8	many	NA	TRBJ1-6	TGTGCCAGCAGCTTACGGACCAATTCACCCCTCCACTTT	CASSLRTNSPLHF
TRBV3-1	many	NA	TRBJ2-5	TGTGCCAGCAGCCATCGGACAGTTCAAGAGACCCAGTACTTC	CASSHRTVQETQYF
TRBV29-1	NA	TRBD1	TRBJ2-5	TGCAGCGTTGGGCCAGGGGGTGAGACCCAGTACTTC	CSVGPGGETQYF
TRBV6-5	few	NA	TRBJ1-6	TGTGCCAGCAGTTACCTGCATAATTCACCCCTCCACTTT	CASSYLHNSPLHF